These 20 T cell receptor beta chains originate from one sample sequenced in a study of identical twins. TCRdb used MiXCR to reprocess the 5' RACE reads, holding one entry per CDR3 protein. The profile covers 1.5 million to 2 million distinct CDR3 sequences, with roughly 35% appearing a single time and around 0.25% taken by the ten largest. The sequenced material came from cord blood. These receptors were obtained from a newborn girl in good health.

The count of this clonotype is one. V is TRBV20-1 and J is TRBJ1-1, with D unresolved. Between the trimmed V and J ends, which lost 3 bases and 1 base, there was a span of 15 bases. The V gene's germline CDR1 is DFQATT and CDR2 SNEGSKA (reference sequence). This CDR3 has 15 residues. The CDR3: CSARGRLWGNTEAFF. The CDR3 DNA sequence: TGCAGTGCTAGGGGTCGCCTCTGGGGGAACACTGAAGCTTTCTTT.

This rearrangement joins TRBV14 to TRBJ2-1; D ambiguous. The CDR3 covers 14 residues. Per the germline V gene, CDR1 is SGHDN and CDR2 is FVKESK. Trimming shortened V by 4 bases and J by 3 bases, and 10 bases separated the two germline ends. The CDR3 DNA reads as TGTGCCAGCAGCCCGACGGCCCGCTACAATGAGCAGTTCTTC. Its translation: CASSPTARYNEQFF.

This clonotype appeared once. This chain links TRBV7-2 with TRBJ2-1; either TRBD1 or TRBD2 may fit D (5 bases each). V dropped 0 bases and J dropped 5 bases, with 17 bases sitting between them. Germline assignment: CDR1 SGHTA and CDR2 FQGNSA. The length of the CDR3 is 17 residues. CDR3: CASSLAGPLSSHNEQFF. For the CDR3, the DNA is TGTGCCAGCAGCTTAGCGGGACCACTGTCTAGCCACAATGAGCAGTTCTTC. The full variable domain, its missing parts supplied by reference TRBV7-2 and TRBJ2-1, is GAGVSQSPSNKVTEKGKDVELRCDPISGHTALYWYRQSLGQGLEFLIYFQGNSAPDKSGLPSDRFSAERTGGSVSTLTIQRTQQEDSAVYLCASSLAGPLSSHNEQFFGPGTRLTVL.

This clonotype came up a few times. The genes are TRBV6-6 and TRBJ2-4; D is perhaps TRBD2 (6 bases). V lost 4 bases, J lost 0 bases, and 13 bases lay in between. Germline V CDR1 and CDR2: MNHNY, SVGAGI (reference sequence). The CDR3 spans 16 residues. CDR3 bases: TGTGCCAGCAGTTCGGGTCGGGGACTAGCCAAAAACATTCAGTACTTC. Protein: CASSSGRGLAKNIQYF.

The chain uses TRBV15 and TRBJ2-1; the D gene is possibly TRBD2 (6 bases). Germline CDR1 reads LNHNV; CDR2 reads YYDKDF (reference sequence). The CDR3 sequence is 14 residues long. V lost 7 bases, J lost 4 bases, and 14 bases lay in between. For the CDR3, the DNA is TGTGCCACCACGCAGGGACTTTCATACAATGAGCAGTTCTTC. Its translation: CATTQGLSYNEQFF. Variable domain in full (rest from reference TRBV15 and TRBJ2-1): DAMVIQNPRYQVTQFGKPVTLSCSQTLNHNVMYWYQQKSSQAPKLLFHYYDKDFNNEADTPDNFQSRRPNTSFCFLDIRSPGLGDTAMYLCATTQGLSYNEQFFGPGTRLTVL.

The rearrangement links TRBV9 to TRBJ2-5; D gene unclear. The J call may be incorrect, as the DNA end agrees better with TRBJ2-1. This CDR3 is 14 amino acids long. The germline V gene has CDR1 SGDLS and CDR2 YYNGEE. The DNA for the CDR3 is TGTGCCAGCAGCGTAGGGGCAGTGGAAGAGACCCAGTTCTTC. Translation gives CASSVGAVEETQFF.

The CDR3 nucleotides are TGCGCCAGCAGCCGGGACGTTGCAGATACGCAGTATTTT. This sequence encodes CASSRDVADTQYF. V is TRBV10-1 and J is TRBJ2-3; D may be TRBD1 or TRBD2 (5 bases each). The germline V gene has CDR1 WNHNN and CDR2 SYGVQD (reference sequence). The CDR3 is 13 amino acids. The ends were cut back, 6 bases at V and 4 bases at J, with 11 bases in the middle.

A few counts support this clonotype. Compared with germline, one end of the junction differs, possibly owing to a read error. The chain couples TRBV5-4 to TRBJ2-3; D gene ambiguous. Germline V lookup: CDR1 SGHNT, CDR2 YYREEE (reference sequence). The CDR3 has 13 residues. CDR3 DNA sequence: TGTGCCATCAGCTTGACGGGCACAGATACGCAGTATTTT. Encoded protein: CAISLTGTDTQYF.

A note on this clonotype: This may be a read error: a much more frequent sequence differs by one nucleotide. The CDR3 loop is CASSSDNSAKNTQYF. The CDR3 DNA reads as TGTGCCAGCAGCTCGGACAATTCAGCCAAAAACACTCAGTACTTC. The gene calls are TRBV7-2 and TRBJ2-4; D might be TRBD1 (5 bases). Germline lookup yields CDR1 SGHTA and CDR2 FQGNSA. The CDR3 extends over 15 amino acids.

This clonotype was detected a few times. The chain combines TRBV11-3 with TRBJ2-7, with 10 nucleotides matching TRBD2. J was trimmed by 2 bases and V by 1 base; bases with no gene match: 5. The CDR3 spans 16 residues. Germline V CDR1 and CDR2: SGHNT, YENEEA. The CDR3, as DNA: TGTGCCAGCAGCTTAGTTCGGACTAGCGGTCCCTACGAGCAGTACTTC. As protein: CASSLVRTSGPYEQYF.

The CDR3, as DNA: TGTGCCAGCAGTGGAGGGACAGCCGCCTACGGGCAGTACTTC. It yields the protein CASSGGTAAYGQYF. The chain recombines TRBV6-5 with TRBJ2-5, with D maybe TRBD1 (7 bases). From germline, CDR1 is MNHEY and CDR2 SVGAGI. CDR3 length: 14 residues. The germline V and J ends were trimmed by 5 bases and 11 bases, with 21 bases remaining between them.

This clonotype came up a few times. CDR3 sequence: CAASGTSGSNEQFF. CDR3 coding DNA: TGTGCCGCCTCCGGGACTAGCGGGAGCAATGAGCAGTTCTTC. This rearrangement joins TRBV10-3 to TRBJ2-1, with 14 bases matching TRBD2. Germline CDR1 is ENHRY and CDR2 is SYGVKD. This CDR3 spans 14 amino acids. Unmatched junction bases numbered 6, after V lost 11 bases and J lost 6 bases.

The table lists this clonotype with a few counts. The chain combines TRBV2 with TRBJ2-1; no clear D gene. The CDR3 spans 16 residues. Germline V gene data show CDR1 as SNHLY and CDR2 as FYNNEI. V gave up 5 bases and J gave up 0 bases, with 14 bases separating them. CDR3 residues: CASSRQPQSSYNEQFF. The CDR3 DNA reads as TGTGCCAGCAGTCGCCAGCCTCAAAGCTCCTACAATGAGCAGTTCTTC.

V and J are TRBV5-1 and TRBJ1-1; the D is unclear. Trimming took 0 bases from V and 4 from J, leaving 13 bases between them. This CDR3 spans 15 amino acids. Per the germline V gene, CDR1 is SGHRS and CDR2 is YFSETQ. CDR3 residues: CASSLGRSNPTEAFF. CDR3 DNA sequence: TGCGCCAGCAGCTTGGGCAGATCGAATCCCACTGAAGCTTTCTTT.

This chain links TRBV24-1 with TRBJ2-7; no definite D call. CDR3 size: 13 residues. V was clipped by 4 bases and J by 0 bases, with 6 bases between them. The V gene's germline CDR1 is KGHDR and CDR2 SFDVKD. CDR3 bases: TGTGCCACCAGTGACGCACACTCCTACGAGCAGTACTTC. Its protein is CATSDAHSYEQYF.

V usage is TRBV7-8 and J usage is TRBJ2-7, with D perhaps TRBD1 (6 bases). Trimming cost V 1 base and J 3 bases, with 16 bases left between them. Germline-derived CDR1 and CDR2 are SGHVS and FQNEAQ. The CDR3 is 16 amino acids. The CDR3 sequence is CASSLVVAGEHYEQYF. CDR3 DNA: TGTGCCAGCAGCTTAGTAGTGGCAGGGGAACACTACGAGCAGTACTTC.

V and J are TRBV18 and TRBJ2-5; possibly TRBD1 for D (5 bases). CDR1 is KGHSH and CDR2 is LQKENI in the germline V gene. The CDR3 length is 15 residues. The V gene lost 3 bases and the J gene lost 1 base, with 12 bases spanning the gap. CDR3: CASSPGHLIQETQYF. In DNA, the CDR3 is TGTGCCAGCTCACCCGGACATTTGATCCAAGAGACCCAGTACTTC. The whole variable domain, remainder taken from reference TRBV18 and TRBJ2-5, is NAGVMQNPRHLVRRRGQEARLRCSPMKGHSHVYWYRQLPEEGLKFMVYLQKENIIDESGMPKERFSAEFPKEGPSILRIQQVVRGDSAAYFCASSPGHLIQETQYFGPGTRLLVL.

The DNA for the CDR3 is TGTGCCAGCAGGGAGGCGCGGGGGGAGCAGTACTTC. Translated: CASREARGEQYF. The chain is built from TRBV28 and TRBJ2-7; TRBD2 matches 7 bases. This CDR3 is 12 amino acids long. V was pared by 6 bases and J by 7 bases, with 6 bases of the junction left unmatched. CDR1 is MDHEN, CDR2 SYDVKM, per germline.

This clonotype was detected only a few times. The CDR3 reads CATSDRAAGNTGELFF. The CDR3 region has the DNA TGTGCCACCAGTGATCGGGCGGCCGGGAACACCGGGGAGCTGTTTTTT. V usage is TRBV24-1 and J usage is TRBJ2-2; no clear D. Between the trimmed V and J ends, which lost 3 bases and 1 base, there was a span of 11 bases. The germline CDR1 and CDR2 sequences are KGHDR and SFDVKD. This CDR3 contains 16 residues.

This chain uses TRBV20-1 with TRBJ1-1; the D is unclear. The CDR3 runs to 14 residues. The V end lost 3 bases, the J end lost 0 bases, and 11 bases lay between the germline ends. Germline CDR1 and CDR2: DFQATT and SNEGSKA (reference sequence). The CDR3 sequence: CSASKDLLNTEAFF. The CDR3 DNA sequence: TGCAGTGCTAGTAAGGACTTATTGAACACTGAAGCTTTCTTT.